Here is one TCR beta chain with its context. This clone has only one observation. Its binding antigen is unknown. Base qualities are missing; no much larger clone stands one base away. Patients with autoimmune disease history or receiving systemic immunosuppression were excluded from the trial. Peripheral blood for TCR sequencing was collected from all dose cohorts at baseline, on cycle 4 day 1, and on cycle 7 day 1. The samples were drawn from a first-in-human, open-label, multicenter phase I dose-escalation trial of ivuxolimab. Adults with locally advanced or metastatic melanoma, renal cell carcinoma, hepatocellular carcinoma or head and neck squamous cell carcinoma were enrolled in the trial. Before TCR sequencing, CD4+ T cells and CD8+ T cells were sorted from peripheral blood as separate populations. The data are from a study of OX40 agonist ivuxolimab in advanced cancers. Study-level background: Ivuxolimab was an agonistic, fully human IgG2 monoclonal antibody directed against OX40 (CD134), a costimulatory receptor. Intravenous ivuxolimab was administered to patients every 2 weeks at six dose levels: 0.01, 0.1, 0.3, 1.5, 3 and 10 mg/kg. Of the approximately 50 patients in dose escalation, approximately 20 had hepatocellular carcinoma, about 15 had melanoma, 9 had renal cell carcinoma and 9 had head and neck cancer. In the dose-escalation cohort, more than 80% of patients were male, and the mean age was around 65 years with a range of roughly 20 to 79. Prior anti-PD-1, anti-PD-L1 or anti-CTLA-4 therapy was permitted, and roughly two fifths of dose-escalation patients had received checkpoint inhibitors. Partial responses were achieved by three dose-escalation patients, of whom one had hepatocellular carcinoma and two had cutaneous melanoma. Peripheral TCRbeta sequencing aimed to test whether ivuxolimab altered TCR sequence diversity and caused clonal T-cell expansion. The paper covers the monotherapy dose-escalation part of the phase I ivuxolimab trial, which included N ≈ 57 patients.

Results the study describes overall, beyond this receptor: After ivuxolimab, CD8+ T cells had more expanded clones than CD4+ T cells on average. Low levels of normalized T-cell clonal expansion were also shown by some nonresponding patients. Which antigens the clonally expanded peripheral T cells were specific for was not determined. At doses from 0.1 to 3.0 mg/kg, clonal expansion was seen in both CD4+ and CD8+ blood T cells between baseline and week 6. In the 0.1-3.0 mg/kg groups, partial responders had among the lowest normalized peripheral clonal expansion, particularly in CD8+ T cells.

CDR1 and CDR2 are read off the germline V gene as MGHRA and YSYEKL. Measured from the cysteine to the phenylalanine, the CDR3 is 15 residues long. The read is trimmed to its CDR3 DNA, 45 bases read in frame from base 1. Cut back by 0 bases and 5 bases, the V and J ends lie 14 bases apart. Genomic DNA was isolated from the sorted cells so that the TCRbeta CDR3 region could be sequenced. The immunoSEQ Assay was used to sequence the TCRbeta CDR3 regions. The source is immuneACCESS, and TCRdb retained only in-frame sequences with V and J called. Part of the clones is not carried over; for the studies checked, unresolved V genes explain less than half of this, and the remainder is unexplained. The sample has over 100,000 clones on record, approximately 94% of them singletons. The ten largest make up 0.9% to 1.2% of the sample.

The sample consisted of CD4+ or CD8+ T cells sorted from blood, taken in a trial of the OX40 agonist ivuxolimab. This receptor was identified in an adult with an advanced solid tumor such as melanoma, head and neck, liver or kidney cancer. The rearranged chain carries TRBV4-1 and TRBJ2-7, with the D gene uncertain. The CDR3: CASSQDRVSRNEQYF. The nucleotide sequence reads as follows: TGCGCCAGCAGCCAAGATCGCGTGTCACGCAACGAGCAGTACTTC.